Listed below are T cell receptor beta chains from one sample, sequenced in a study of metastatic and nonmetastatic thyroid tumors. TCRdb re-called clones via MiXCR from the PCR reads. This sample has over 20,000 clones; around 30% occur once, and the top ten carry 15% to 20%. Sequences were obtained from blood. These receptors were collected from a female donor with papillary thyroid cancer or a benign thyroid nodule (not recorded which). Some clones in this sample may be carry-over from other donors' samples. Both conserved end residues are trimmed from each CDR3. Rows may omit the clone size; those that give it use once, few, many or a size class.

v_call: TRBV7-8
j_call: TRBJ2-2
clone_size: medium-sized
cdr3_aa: ASSLVYRGTGELF

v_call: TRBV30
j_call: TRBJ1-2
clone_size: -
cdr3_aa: AWSVGVLGYT

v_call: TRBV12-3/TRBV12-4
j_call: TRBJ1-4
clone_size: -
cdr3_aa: ASSQGLWEKLF

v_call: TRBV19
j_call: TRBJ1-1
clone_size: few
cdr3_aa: ASSIVSNTEAF

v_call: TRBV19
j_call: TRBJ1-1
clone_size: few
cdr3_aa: ASSIEKMMGDTEAF

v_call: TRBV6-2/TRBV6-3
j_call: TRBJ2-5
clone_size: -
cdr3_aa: ASMDLKETQY

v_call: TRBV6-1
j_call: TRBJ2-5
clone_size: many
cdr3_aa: ASSDPTGAETQY

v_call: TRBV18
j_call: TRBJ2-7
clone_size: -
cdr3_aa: ASSPQRGGSEQY

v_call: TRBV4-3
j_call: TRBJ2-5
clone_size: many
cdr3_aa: ASSQGLAGERETQY

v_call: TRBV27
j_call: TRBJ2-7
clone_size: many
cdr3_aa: ASSLFLGGRSSEQY

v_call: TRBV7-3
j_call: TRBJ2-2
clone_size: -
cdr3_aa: ASSPYGPEGGELF

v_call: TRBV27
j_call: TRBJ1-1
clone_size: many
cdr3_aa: ASSLSAGMGTEAF

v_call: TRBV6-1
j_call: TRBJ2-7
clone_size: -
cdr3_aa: AVPGLAGSYEQY

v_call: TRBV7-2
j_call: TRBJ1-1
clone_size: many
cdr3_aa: ASSGQGNTEAF

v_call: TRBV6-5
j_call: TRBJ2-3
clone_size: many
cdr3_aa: ASSYTLDDRGADTQY

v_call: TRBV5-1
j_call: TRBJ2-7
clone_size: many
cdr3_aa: ASRGTGRYEQY

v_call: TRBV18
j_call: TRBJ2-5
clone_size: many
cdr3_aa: ASSPLYQETQY

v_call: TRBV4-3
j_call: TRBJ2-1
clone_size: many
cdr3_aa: ASSQDRGGWGNEQF

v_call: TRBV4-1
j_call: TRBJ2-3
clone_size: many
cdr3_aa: ASSRDSASTDTQY

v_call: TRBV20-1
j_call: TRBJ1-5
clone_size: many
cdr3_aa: SAPVGTENQPQH

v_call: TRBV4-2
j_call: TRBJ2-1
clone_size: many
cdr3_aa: ASSQGTGGPSDEQF

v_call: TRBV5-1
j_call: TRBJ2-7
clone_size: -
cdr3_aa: ASSMDNSYEQY

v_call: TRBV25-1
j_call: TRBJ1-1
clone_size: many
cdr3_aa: ASSESVGPASNTEAF

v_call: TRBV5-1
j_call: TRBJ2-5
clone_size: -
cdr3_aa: ASGNRETQY

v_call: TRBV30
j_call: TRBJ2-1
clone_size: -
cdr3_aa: AWGLSGASYNEQF

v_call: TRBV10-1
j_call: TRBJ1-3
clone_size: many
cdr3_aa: ASSAISGNTIY

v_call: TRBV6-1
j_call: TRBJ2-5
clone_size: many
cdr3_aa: ASSHGRGGQETQY

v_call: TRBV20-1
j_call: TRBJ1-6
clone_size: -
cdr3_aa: SVGQSPLH

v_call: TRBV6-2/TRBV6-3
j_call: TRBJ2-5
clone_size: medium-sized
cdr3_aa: ASSAQGAHRETQY

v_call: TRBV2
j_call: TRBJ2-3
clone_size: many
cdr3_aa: ASSEQSSLITDTQY

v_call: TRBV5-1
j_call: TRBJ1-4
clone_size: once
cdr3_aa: ASSLTGGAEKLL

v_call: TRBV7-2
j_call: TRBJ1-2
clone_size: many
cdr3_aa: ASSRIIVPPSRPPNYGYT

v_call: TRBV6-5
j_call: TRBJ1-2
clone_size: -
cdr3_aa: AISYGSRWVRGYT

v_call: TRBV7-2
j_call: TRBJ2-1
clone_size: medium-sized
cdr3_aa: ATSRSAGVLTQNEQF

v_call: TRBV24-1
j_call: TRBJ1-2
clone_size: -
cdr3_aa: ATSDPGGESYGYT

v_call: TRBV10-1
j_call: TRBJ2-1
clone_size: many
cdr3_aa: ASSAFGSAENYNEQF

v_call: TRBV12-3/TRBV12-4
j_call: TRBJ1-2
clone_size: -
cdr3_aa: ASSFWAGGWGYT

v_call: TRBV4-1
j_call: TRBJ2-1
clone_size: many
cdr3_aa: ASSQVPGAGILYNEQF

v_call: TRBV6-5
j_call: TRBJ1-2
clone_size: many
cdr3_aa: ASSYYLWGQGVNYGYT

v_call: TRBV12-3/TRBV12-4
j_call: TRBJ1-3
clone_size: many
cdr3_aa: ASSPPDGNTIY

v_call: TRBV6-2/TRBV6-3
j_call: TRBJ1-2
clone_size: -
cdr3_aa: ACSTRYT